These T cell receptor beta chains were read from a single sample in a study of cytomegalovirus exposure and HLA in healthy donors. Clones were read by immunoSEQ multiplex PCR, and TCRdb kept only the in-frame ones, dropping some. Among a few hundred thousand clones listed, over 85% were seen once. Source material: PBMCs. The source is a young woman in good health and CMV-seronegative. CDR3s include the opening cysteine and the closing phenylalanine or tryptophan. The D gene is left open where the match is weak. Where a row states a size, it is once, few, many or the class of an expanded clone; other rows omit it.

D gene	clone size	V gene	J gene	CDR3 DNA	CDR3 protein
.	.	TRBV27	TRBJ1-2	TGTGCCAGCACCATGTCAGTCAACAGTGGCTACACCTTC	CASTMSVNSGYTF
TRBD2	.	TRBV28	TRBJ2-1	TGTGCCAGCAGTTCCGGGCCCTCGAGGGACTACTACAATGAGCAGTTCTTC	CASSSGPSRDYYNEQFF
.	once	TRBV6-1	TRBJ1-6	TGTGCCAGCAGTGAAGGCGGAGTTGTTGGCAGCTCCTATAATTCCCCCCTCCACTTT	CASSEGGVVGSSYNSPLHF
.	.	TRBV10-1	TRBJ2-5	TGCGCCAGCAGTGAAGGGGTTCCGGAGACCCAGTACTTC	CASSEGVPETQYF
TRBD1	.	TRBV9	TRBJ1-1	TGTGCCAGCAGCTTAGGGACAGTGAACACTGAAGCTTTCTTT	CASSLGTVNTEAFF
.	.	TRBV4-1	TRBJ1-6	TGCGCCAGCAGCCAAGAGTCACAGTATAATTCACCCCTCCACTTT	CASSQESQYNSPLHF
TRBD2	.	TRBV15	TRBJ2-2	TGTGCCACCAGCTCCAAGGGGGGACTAGATGACGGGGAGCTGTTTTTT	CATSSKGGLDDGELFF
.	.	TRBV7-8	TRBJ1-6	TGTGCCAGCAGCTTAGGGGTGGCGACAGAGAATTCACCCCTCCACTTT	CASSLGVATENSPLHF
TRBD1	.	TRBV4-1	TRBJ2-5	TGCGCCAGCAGCCAAGAGGACAGGGGGCGAGAGACCCAGTACTTC	CASSQEDRGRETQYF
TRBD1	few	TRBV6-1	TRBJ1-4	TGTGCCAGCAGCCAGGGGGCAGCTAATGAAAAACTGTTTTTT	CASSQGAANEKLFF
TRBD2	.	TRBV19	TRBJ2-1	TGTGCCAGTAGTATAGGGGGACTAGCGGGGGGGAATGAGCAGTTCTTC	CASSIGGLAGGNEQFF
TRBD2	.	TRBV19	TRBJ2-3	TGTGCCAGTAGTATAAGGTTTAAGACTAGCGGGGTAAGCACAGATACGCAGTATTTT	CASSIRFKTSGVSTDTQYF
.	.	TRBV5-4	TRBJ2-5	TGTGCCAGCAGCTTTGGACAAAACCAAGAGACCCAGTACTTC	CASSFGQNQETQYF
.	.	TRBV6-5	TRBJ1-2	TGTGCCAGCAGGATTGATAGGGAGAACTATGGCTACACCTTC	CASRIDRENYGYTF
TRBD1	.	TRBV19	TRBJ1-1	TGTGCCAGTACCATGGCGACAGGGGGAAACACTGAAGCTTTCTTT	CASTMATGGNTEAFF
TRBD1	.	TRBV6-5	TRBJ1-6	TGTGCCAGCAGTTACGAGGGACAGGGGAATTCACCCCTCCACTTT	CASSYEGQGNSPLHF
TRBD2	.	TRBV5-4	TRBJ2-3	TGTGCCAGCGGAGCGGGGGGGCAACGAACAGATACGCAGTATTTT	CASGAGGQRTDTQYF
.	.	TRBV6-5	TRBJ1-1	TGTGCCAGCAACATGTTCTCTAACACTGAAGCTTTCTTT	CASNMFSNTEAFF
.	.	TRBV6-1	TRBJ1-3	TGTGCCAGCAGTGAAGAGGACAGCTCTGGAAACACCATATATTTT	CASSEEDSSGNTIYF
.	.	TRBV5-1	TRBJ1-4	TGCGCCAGCAGCCTAAGGACAGCATCAACCCCTGCAACTAATGAAAAACTGTTTTTT	CASSLRTASTPATNEKLFF
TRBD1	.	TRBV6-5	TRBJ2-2	TGTGCCAGCAGTTTCCCGGGACAGGGGGCGACCGGGGAGCTGTTTTTT	CASSFPGQGATGELFF
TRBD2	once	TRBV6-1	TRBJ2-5	TGTGCCAGCAGTCCAAGGACTAGCAGAGAGACCCAGTACTTC	CASSPRTSRETQYF
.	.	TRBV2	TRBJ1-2	TGTGCCAGCAGTGGCGACGCCAGGGGTTTTGACTATGGCTACACCTTC	CASSGDARGFDYGYTF
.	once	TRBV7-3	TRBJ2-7	TGTGCCAGCAGCTTAAGTGGCAGCTCCTACGAGCAGTACTTC	CASSLSGSSYEQYF
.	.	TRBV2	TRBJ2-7	TGTGCCAGCAGGGAGGACAGTAGACTATACGAGCAGTACTTC	CASREDSRLYEQYF
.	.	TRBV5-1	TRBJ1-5	TGCGCCAGCAGCTTGGAAGGGGTAGACAATCAGCCCCAGCATTTT	CASSLEGVDNQPQHF
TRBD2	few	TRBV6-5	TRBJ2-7	TGTGCCAGCAGCGCGGCGGGGGGGTTAGTCTACGAGCAGTACTTC	CASSAAGGLVYEQYF
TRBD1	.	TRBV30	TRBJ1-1	TGTGCCTTAACAGGGGGCGCAGTGAAAACTGAAGCTTTCTTT	CALTGGAVKTEAFF
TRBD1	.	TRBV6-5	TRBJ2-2	TGTGCCAGCCGTCCGGGACAGCTGAACACCGGGGAGCTGTTTTTT	CASRPGQLNTGELFF
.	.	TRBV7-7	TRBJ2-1	TGTGCCAGCAGCCCCGGCGGCGGGGATGAGCAGTTCTTC	CASSPGGGDEQFF
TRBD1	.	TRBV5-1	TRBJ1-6	TGCGCCAGCAGCTACGGGACAGGGAATTCACCCCTCCACTTT	CASSYGTGNSPLHF
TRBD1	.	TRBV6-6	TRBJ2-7	TGTGCCATCAGGACAGGGCTTACCTCCTACGAGCAGTACTTC	CAIRTGLTSYEQYF
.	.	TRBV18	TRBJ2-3	TGTGCCAGCTCACCAAGGGAGGTCGCAGATACGCAGTATTTT	CASSPREVADTQYF
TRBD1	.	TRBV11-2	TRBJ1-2	TGTGCCAGCAGCTTGGTCCCCAGGGGGCGGGTCTATGGCTACACCTTC	CASSLVPRGRVYGYTF
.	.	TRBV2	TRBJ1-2	TGTGCCATGACTGATATGACAGCCTTCTATGGCTACACCTTC	CAMTDMTAFYGYTF
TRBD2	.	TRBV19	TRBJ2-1	TGTGCCAGCGGACTAGCGGGACTTAATGAGCAGTTCTTC	CASGLAGLNEQFF
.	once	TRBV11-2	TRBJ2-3	TGTGCCAGCAGCTCAAGACTAGACTGGGGAGATACGCAGTATTTT	CASSSRLDWGDTQYF
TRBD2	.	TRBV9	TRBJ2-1	TGTGCCAGCAGCGTAGTCGCACTAGCGGGGGGGCGACCCAATGAGCAGTTCTTC	CASSVVALAGGRPNEQFF
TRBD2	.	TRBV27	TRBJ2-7	TGTGCCAGCAGTTTATCTAGCGGGTACGAGCAGTACTTC	CASSLSSGYEQYF
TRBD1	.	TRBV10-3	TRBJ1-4	TGTGCCGTCAGCCCAGGGACAGATGAAAAACTGTTTTTT	CAVSPGTDEKLFF